A single T cell receptor (beta chain) is shown here with its context. These data are taken from a study of blood T cell repertoires in COVID-19. The method was immunoSEQ multiplex PCR; TCRdb's version includes in-frame clones alone and lacks a portion of them. The table includes over 150,000 clones, around 89% detected once. The CDR3 runs to 14 residues. V was cut by 7 bases and J by 0 bases, with 11 bases left in between. The germline V gene has CDR1 MRHNA and CDR2 SNTAGT. This sequence originates from a middle-aged man who had recovered from COVID-19. The sample comprised peripheral blood. J is TRBJ2-3 and V is TRBV6-4, with unresolved D. Written as DNA, the CDR3 is TGTGCCAGCAAGAGACATGCTAGCACAGATACGCAGTATTTT. Protein product: CASKRHASTDTQYF.